The rows below give T cell receptor beta chains drawn from one sample of a study of blood T cell repertoires in COVID-19. Sequencing used immunoSEQ multiplex PCR; TCRdb keeps in-frame clones, though not all of them. The profile shows about 33,000 clones, approximately 85% of them singletons. The material sequenced was peripheral blood. The receptors were gathered from a human donor in a cohort sampled during active COVID-19. CDR3s include the opening cysteine and the closing phenylalanine or tryptophan. D genes are given only for firm matches. Only some rows state a clone size, as once, few, many or a class for expanded clones.

v_gene: TRBV2
d_gene: NA
j_gene: TRBJ1-1
abundance: NA
CDR3aa: CASGALATEAFF
CDR3nt: TGTGCCAGCGGAGCTCTAGCCACTGAAGCTTTCTTT

v_gene: TRBV2
d_gene: NA
j_gene: TRBJ2-7
abundance: NA
CDR3aa: CASSENRIIYEQYF
CDR3nt: TGTGCCAGCAGTGAAAACAGGATTATTTACGAGCAGTACTTC

v_gene: TRBV7-3
d_gene: NA
j_gene: TRBJ1-1
abundance: few
CDR3aa: CASSFTRGMNTEAFF
CDR3nt: TGTGCCAGCAGCTTCACCAGGGGTATGAACACTGAAGCTTTCTTT

v_gene: TRBV11-2
d_gene: TRBD2
j_gene: TRBJ2-3
abundance: NA
CDR3aa: CASRLTSGSFRDTQYF
CDR3nt: TGTGCCAGCAGACTAACTAGCGGGAGCTTCAGAGATACGCAGTATTTT

v_gene: TRBV5-1
d_gene: NA
j_gene: TRBJ2-7
abundance: NA
CDR3aa: CASSEGLGGVDEQYF
CDR3nt: TGCGCCAGCAGCGAAGGTCTAGGGGGAGTCGACGAGCAGTACTTC

v_gene: TRBV6-6
d_gene: NA
j_gene: TRBJ2-1
abundance: NA
CDR3aa: CASTTDTEITNEQFF
CDR3nt: TGTGCCAGCACCACGGACACCGAAATAACCAATGAGCAGTTCTTC

v_gene: TRBV9
d_gene: TRBD2
j_gene: TRBJ2-7
abundance: NA
CDR3aa: CASSVGNSGVYEQYF
CDR3nt: TGTGCCAGCAGCGTAGGTAATAGCGGGGTCTACGAGCAGTACTTC

v_gene: TRBV28
d_gene: TRBD2
j_gene: TRBJ2-3
abundance: NA
CDR3aa: CASSTGTSGGDTQYF
CDR3nt: TGTGCCAGCAGTACCGGGACTAGCGGGGGAGATACGCAGTATTTT

v_gene: TRBV10-2
d_gene: NA
j_gene: TRBJ2-7
abundance: NA
CDR3aa: CASSAGSSYEQYF
CDR3nt: TGCGCCAGCAGTGCTGGCAGCTCCTACGAGCAGTACTTC

v_gene: TRBV11-2
d_gene: NA
j_gene: TRBJ1-6
abundance: NA
CDR3aa: CASSFSVSSYNSPLHF
CDR3nt: TGTGCCAGCAGCTTCTCAGTAAGCTCCTATAATTCACCCCTCCACTTT

v_gene: TRBV14
d_gene: TRBD1
j_gene: TRBJ1-4
abundance: NA
CDR3aa: CASSARTGGEKLFF
CDR3nt: TGTGCCAGCAGCGCTAGGACAGGCGGGGAAAAACTGTTTTTT

v_gene: TRBV4-2
d_gene: NA
j_gene: TRBJ2-3
abundance: NA
CDR3aa: CASSLRGEGWEVSDTQYF
CDR3nt: TGTGCCAGCAGCCTCCGGGGTGAGGGGTGGGAGGTGTCAGATACGCAGTATTTT

v_gene: TRBV5-1
d_gene: TRBD2
j_gene: TRBJ2-1
abundance: NA
CDR3aa: CASSPGSGGYNEQFF
CDR3nt: TGCGCCAGCAGCCCGGGTAGCGGGGGCTACAATGAGCAGTTCTTC

v_gene: TRBV19
d_gene: NA
j_gene: TRBJ1-2
abundance: once
CDR3aa: CASSTAQGIYYGYTF
CDR3nt: TGTGCCAGTAGTACCGCACAGGGAATTTACTATGGCTACACCTTC

v_gene: TRBV24-1
d_gene: NA
j_gene: TRBJ2-3
abundance: NA
CDR3aa: CATSDSGRTDTQYF
CDR3nt: TGTGCCACCAGTGATTCTGGCCGCACAGATACGCAGTATTTT

v_gene: TRBV7-2
d_gene: TRBD2
j_gene: TRBJ2-6
abundance: NA
CDR3aa: CASSPQRGGANVLTF
CDR3nt: TGTGCCAGCAGCCCCCAGCGGGGGGGGGCCAACGTCCTGACTTTC

v_gene: TRBV21-1
d_gene: NA
j_gene: TRBJ1-6
abundance: NA
CDR3aa: CASSRRAANNSPLHF
CDR3nt: TGTGCCAGCAGCCGCAGGGCAGCTAATAATTCACCCCTCCACTTT

v_gene: TRBV24-1
d_gene: TRBD2
j_gene: TRBJ2-1
abundance: NA
CDR3aa: CATSDNKREIYNEQFF
CDR3nt: TGTGCCACCAGTGACAATAAGCGGGAGATCTACAATGAGCAGTTCTTC

v_gene: TRBV27
d_gene: NA
j_gene: TRBJ2-3
abundance: medium-sized
CDR3aa: CASSFKRTSTDTQYF
CDR3nt: TGTGCCAGCAGTTTTAAGAGGACTAGCACAGATACGCAGTATTTT

v_gene: TRBV10-3
d_gene: NA
j_gene: TRBJ2-1
abundance: NA
CDR3aa: CAISAGYYNNEQFF
CDR3nt: TGTGCCATCAGTGCCGGGTACTACAACAATGAGCAGTTCTTC

v_gene: TRBV19
d_gene: TRBD1
j_gene: TRBJ2-6
abundance: NA
CDR3aa: CASSCRQGASGANVLTF
CDR3nt: TGTGCCAGTAGTTGCAGGCAGGGGGCCTCTGGGGCCAACGTCCTGACTTTC

v_gene: TRBV27
d_gene: TRBD1
j_gene: TRBJ1-2
abundance: once
CDR3aa: CASSWAGGQGLGGYTF
CDR3nt: TGTGCCAGCAGTTGGGCGGGGGGACAGGGGCTAGGAGGCTACACCTTC

v_gene: TRBV30
d_gene: TRBD2
j_gene: TRBJ2-2
abundance: NA
CDR3aa: CACAAGTSGPGELFF
CDR3nt: TGTGCCTGCGCGGCCGGGACTAGCGGTCCCGGGGAGCTGTTTTTT

v_gene: TRBV28
d_gene: NA
j_gene: TRBJ1-1
abundance: few
CDR3aa: CASSLLSTEAFF
CDR3nt: TGTGCCAGCAGTTTATTGAGTACTGAAGCTTTCTTT

v_gene: TRBV30
d_gene: NA
j_gene: TRBJ1-4
abundance: NA
CDR3aa: CAWSVPGVGVEKLFF
CDR3nt: TGTGCCTGGAGTGTACCGGGGGTGGGAGTTGAAAAACTGTTTTTT

v_gene: TRBV9
d_gene: TRBD2
j_gene: TRBJ2-3
abundance: NA
CDR3aa: CASSVLAGSSTDTQYF
CDR3nt: TGTGCCAGCAGCGTGCTAGCGGGGTCTAGCACAGATACGCAGTATTTT

v_gene: TRBV10-2
d_gene: TRBD1
j_gene: TRBJ2-7
abundance: once
CDR3aa: CASSRGQGFLYEQYF
CDR3nt: TGCGCCAGCAGTCGGGGACAGGGGTTCCTCTACGAGCAGTACTTC

v_gene: TRBV10-3
d_gene: TRBD2
j_gene: TRBJ2-3
abundance: once
CDR3aa: CAIYSGGVSTDTQYF
CDR3nt: TGTGCCATCTATAGCGGGGGGGTCAGCACAGATACGCAGTATTTT

v_gene: TRBV27
d_gene: NA
j_gene: TRBJ1-1
abundance: NA
CDR3aa: CASSSPGTLNTEAFF
CDR3nt: TGTGCCAGCAGTTCCCCAGGAACTTTGAACACTGAAGCTTTCTTT

v_gene: TRBV5-4
d_gene: TRBD2
j_gene: TRBJ2-2
abundance: NA
CDR3aa: CASSLGRGVSTGELFF
CDR3nt: TGTGCCAGCAGCTTGGGTCGGGGGGTTTCGACCGGGGAGCTGTTTTTT

v_gene: TRBV5-1
d_gene: NA
j_gene: TRBJ2-7
abundance: NA
CDR3aa: CASSATGFSYEQYF
CDR3nt: TGCGCCAGCAGCGCCACAGGGTTCTCCTACGAGCAGTACTTC

v_gene: TRBV19
d_gene: TRBD1
j_gene: TRBJ2-7
abundance: NA
CDR3aa: CASSPTGGHYEQYF
CDR3nt: TGTGCCAGTAGCCCGACAGGGGGTCACTACGAGCAGTACTTC

v_gene: TRBV2
d_gene: TRBD1
j_gene: TRBJ2-1
abundance: once
CDR3aa: CASSRDRSNNEQFF
CDR3nt: TGTGCCAGCAGCAGGGACAGGAGCAACAATGAGCAGTTCTTC

v_gene: TRBV6-5
d_gene: NA
j_gene: TRBJ2-5
abundance: once
CDR3aa: CASSYSYTSGETQYF
CDR3nt: TGTGCCAGCAGTTACTCGTATACTAGTGGGGAGACCCAGTACTTC

v_gene: TRBV2
d_gene: TRBD2
j_gene: TRBJ2-7
abundance: NA
CDR3aa: CASSDRTSGAEQYF
CDR3nt: TGTGCCAGCAGTGACCGGACTAGCGGGGCCGAGCAGTACTTC

v_gene: TRBV10-3
d_gene: TRBD2
j_gene: TRBJ2-1
abundance: NA
CDR3aa: CAISARGSGRASYNEQFF
CDR3nt: TGTGCCATCAGTGCGAGGGGAAGCGGGAGGGCCTCCTACAATGAGCAGTTCTTC

v_gene: TRBV11-3
d_gene: NA
j_gene: TRBJ2-2
abundance: NA
CDR3aa: CASSARDSPNGELFF
CDR3nt: TGTGCCAGCAGCGCCAGGGATTCCCCTAACGGGGAGCTGTTTTTT

v_gene: TRBV9
d_gene: NA
j_gene: TRBJ2-1
abundance: NA
CDR3aa: CASSVADSSYNEQFF
CDR3nt: TGTGCCAGCAGCGTAGCGGACAGCTCCTACAATGAGCAGTTCTTC

v_gene: TRBV5-5
d_gene: TRBD1
j_gene: TRBJ2-7
abundance: NA
CDR3aa: CASSDGTGGSYEQYF
CDR3nt: TGTGCCAGCAGCGATGGGACAGGGGGCTCCTACGAGCAGTACTTC

v_gene: TRBV5-1
d_gene: TRBD2
j_gene: TRBJ2-1
abundance: once
CDR3aa: CASRPTLAGRRGEQFF
CDR3nt: TGCGCCAGCAGACCAACCCTAGCGGGGAGGCGTGGTGAGCAGTTCTTC

v_gene: TRBV14
d_gene: NA
j_gene: TRBJ2-7
abundance: NA
CDR3aa: CASSPTGWSGYEQYF
CDR3nt: TGTGCCAGCAGCCCGACAGGTTGGTCTGGCTACGAGCAGTACTTC

v_gene: TRBV28
d_gene: NA
j_gene: TRBJ1-2
abundance: NA
CDR3aa: CASSKGPGIAYGYTF
CDR3nt: TGTGCCAGCAGCAAAGGGCCAGGGATTGCCTATGGCTACACCTTC

v_gene: TRBV7-3
d_gene: TRBD1
j_gene: TRBJ1-1
abundance: NA
CDR3aa: CASSPGTVNTEAFF
CDR3nt: TGTGCCAGCAGCCCAGGGACAGTGAACACTGAAGCTTTCTTT

v_gene: TRBV18
d_gene: TRBD2
j_gene: TRBJ2-3
abundance: NA
CDR3aa: CASFGTSGGPSTDTQYF
CDR3nt: TGTGCCAGCTTCGGGACTAGCGGGGGGCCTAGCACAGATACGCAGTATTTT

v_gene: TRBV5-1
d_gene: TRBD1
j_gene: TRBJ1-2
abundance: NA
CDR3aa: CASSLAGTGRYGYTF
CDR3nt: TGCGCCAGCAGCTTGGCCGGGACAGGGAGATATGGCTACACCTTC